The clone carrying this T cell receptor (beta chain) was seen more than once but under ten times. TCR beta sequencing was performed on blood CD8+ and CD4+ T cells. Both CD4+ and CD8+ T cells were negatively isolated, and TEMRA cells underwent FACS enrichment. With random hexamers, reverse transcription was performed on roughly 0.5 to 1 ug of RNA. Amplification of TCR beta CDR3 spanned 54 Vbeta and 13 Jbeta via immunoSEQ multiplex PCR. TCRdb recomputed calls from the immunoSEQ multiplex PCR reads with MiXCR, one row per CDR3 protein. The sample lists some 200,000 distinct CDR3 sequences, roughly 92% occurring once. The entry originates in a study of CD8 T cells in Susac syndrome. The V gene's germline CDR1 is SGHDT and CDR2 YYEEEE. The length of the CDR3 is 14 residues. With 2 bases removed from V and 0 bases from J, the gap between germline ends came to 9 bases.

The clonotype originates from a human donor with multiple sclerosis. Input material: CD8+ T cells from PBMCs. The chain carries TRBV5-6 and TRBJ2-7; possible D gene TRBD1, 6 bases. The CDR3 sequence: CASSLGQSSYEQYF. The CDR3 bases are TGTGCCAGCAGCTTAGGACAGAGCTCCTACGAGCAGTACTTC.